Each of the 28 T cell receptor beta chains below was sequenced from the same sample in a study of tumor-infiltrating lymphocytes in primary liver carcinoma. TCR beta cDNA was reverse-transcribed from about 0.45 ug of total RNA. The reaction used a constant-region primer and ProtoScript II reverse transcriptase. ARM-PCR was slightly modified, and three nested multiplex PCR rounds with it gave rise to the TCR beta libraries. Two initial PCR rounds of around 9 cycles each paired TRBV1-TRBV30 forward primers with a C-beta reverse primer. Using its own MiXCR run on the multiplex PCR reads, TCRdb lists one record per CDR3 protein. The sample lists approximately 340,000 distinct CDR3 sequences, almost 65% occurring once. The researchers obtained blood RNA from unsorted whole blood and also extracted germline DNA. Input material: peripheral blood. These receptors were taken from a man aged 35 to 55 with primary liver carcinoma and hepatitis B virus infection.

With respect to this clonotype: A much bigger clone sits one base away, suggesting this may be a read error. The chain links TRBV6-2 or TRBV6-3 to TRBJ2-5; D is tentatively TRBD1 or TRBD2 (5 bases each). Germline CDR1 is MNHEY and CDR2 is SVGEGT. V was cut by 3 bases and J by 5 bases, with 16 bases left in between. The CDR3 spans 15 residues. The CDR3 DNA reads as TGTGCCAGCAGTTATTTGGTAGCAGAGGGGGAGACCCAGTACTTC. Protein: CASSYLVAEGETQYF.

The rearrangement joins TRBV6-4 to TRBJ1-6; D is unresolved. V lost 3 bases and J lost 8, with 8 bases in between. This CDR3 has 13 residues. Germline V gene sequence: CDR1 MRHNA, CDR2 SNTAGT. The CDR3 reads CASSETVYSPLHF. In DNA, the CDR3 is TGTGCCAGCAGTGAGACTGTCTATTCACCCCTCCACTTT.

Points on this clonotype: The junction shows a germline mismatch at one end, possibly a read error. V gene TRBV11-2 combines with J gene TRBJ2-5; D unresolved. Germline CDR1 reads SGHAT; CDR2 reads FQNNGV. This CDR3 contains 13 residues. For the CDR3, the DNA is TGTGCTAGCAGCTTCGGAAGCCAAGAGACCCAGTACTTC. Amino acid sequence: CASSFGSQETQYF.

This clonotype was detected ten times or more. The CDR3 sequence is CASSSDFTYNEQFF. CDR3 coding DNA: TGTGCCAGCAGTTCGGACTTTACCTACAATGAGCAGTTCTTC. The V gene is TRBV6-5, the J gene TRBJ2-1; tentative D call: TRBD2 (5 bases). Trimming pared 4 bases from V and 2 bases from J, leaving 9 bases between. The CDR3 totals 14 residues. CDR1 and CDR2 from the germline V gene are MNHEY and SVGAGI.

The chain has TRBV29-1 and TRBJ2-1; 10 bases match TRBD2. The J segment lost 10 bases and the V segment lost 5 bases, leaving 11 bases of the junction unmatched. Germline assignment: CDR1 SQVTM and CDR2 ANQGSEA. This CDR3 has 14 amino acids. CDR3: CSVSFGLAVSEQFF. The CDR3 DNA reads TGCAGCGTTTCATTCGGACTAGCGGTGAGCGAGCAGTTCTTC.

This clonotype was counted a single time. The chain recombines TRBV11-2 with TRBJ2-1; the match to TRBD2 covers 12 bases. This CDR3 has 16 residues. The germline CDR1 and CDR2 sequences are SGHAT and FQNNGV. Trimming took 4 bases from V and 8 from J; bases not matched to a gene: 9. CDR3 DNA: TGTGCCAGCAGCTGTACTAGCGGGGGGCAATATGATGAGCAGTTCTTC. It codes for CASSCTSGGQYDEQFF.

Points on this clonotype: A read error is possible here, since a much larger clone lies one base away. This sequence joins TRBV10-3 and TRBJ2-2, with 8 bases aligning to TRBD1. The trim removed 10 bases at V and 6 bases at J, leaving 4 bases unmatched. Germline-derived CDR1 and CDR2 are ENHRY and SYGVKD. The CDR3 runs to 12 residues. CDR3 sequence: CATKTGAGELFF. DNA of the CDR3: TGTGCCACTAAGACAGGGGCCGGGGAGCTGTTTTTT.

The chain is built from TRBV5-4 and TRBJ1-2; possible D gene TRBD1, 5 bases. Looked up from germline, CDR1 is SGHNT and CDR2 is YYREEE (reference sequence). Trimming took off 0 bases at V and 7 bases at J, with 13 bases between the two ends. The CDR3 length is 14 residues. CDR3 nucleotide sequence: TGTGCCAGCAGCTTGGAAGCGGGGGAAGTTGGCTACACCTTC. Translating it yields CASSLEAGEVGYTF.

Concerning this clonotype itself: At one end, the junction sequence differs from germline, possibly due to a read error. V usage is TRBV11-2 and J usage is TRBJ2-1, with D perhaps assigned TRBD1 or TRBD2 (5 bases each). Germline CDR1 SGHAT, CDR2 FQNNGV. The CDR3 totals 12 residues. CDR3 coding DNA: TGTGCCAACAGCTTGGGGGAGAGCGAGAAGTTCTTC. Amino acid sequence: CANSLGESEKFF.

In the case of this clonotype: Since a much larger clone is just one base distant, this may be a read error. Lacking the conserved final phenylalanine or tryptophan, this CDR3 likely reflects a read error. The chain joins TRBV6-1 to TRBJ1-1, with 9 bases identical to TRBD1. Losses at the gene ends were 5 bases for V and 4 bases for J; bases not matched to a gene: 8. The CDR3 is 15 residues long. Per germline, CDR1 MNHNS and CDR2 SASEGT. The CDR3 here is CASSPKTGGSTEAFY. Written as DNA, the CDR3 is TGTGCCAGCAGTCCTAAGACAGGGGGAAGCACTGAAGCTTTCTAT.

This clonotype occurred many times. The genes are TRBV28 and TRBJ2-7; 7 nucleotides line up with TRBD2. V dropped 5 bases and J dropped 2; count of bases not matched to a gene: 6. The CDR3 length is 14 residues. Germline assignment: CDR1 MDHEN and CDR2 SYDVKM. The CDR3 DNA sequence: TGTGCCAGCAGTAGAGGGAGGGTTACCTACGAGCAGTACTTC. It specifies CASSRGRVTYEQYF.

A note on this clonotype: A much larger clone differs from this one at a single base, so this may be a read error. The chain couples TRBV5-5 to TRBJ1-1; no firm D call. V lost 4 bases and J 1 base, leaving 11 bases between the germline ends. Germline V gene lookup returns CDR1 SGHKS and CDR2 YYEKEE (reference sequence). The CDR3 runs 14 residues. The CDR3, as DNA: TGTGCCAGCAGCGTCTTCCCGGGGAACACTGAAGCTTTCTTT. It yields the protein CASSVFPGNTEAFF. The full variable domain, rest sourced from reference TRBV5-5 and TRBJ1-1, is DAGVTQSPTHLIKTRGQQVTLRCSPISGHKSVSWYQQVLGQGPQFIFQYYEKEERGRGNFPDRFSARQFPNYSSELNVNALLLGDSALYLCASSVFPGNTEAFFGQGTRLTVV.

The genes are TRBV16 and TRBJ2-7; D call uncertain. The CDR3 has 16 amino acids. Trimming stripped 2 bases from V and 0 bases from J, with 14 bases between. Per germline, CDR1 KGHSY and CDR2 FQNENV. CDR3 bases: TGTGCCAGCAGCCAACCTGAGGCTGGGGACTCCTACGAGCAGTACTTC. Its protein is CASSQPEAGDSYEQYF. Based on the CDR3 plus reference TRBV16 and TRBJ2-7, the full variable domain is GEEVAQTPKHLVRGEGQKAKLYCAPIKGHSYVFWYQQVLKNEFKFLISFQNENVFDETGMPKERFSAKCLPNSPCSLEIQATKLEDSAVYFCASSQPEAGDSYEQYFGPGTRLTVT.

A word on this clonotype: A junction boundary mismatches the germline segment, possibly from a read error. The CDR3 is CAGSQAIAGGSYSEQFF. In DNA, the CDR3 is TGCGCCGGCAGCCAAGCGATAGCGGGAGGGTCCTACAGTGAGCAGTTCTTC. The J gene is TRBJ2-1, the V gene TRBV4-1; 11 bases align to TRBD2. Per germline, CDR1 MGHRA and CDR2 YSYEKL. The CDR3 runs 17 residues.

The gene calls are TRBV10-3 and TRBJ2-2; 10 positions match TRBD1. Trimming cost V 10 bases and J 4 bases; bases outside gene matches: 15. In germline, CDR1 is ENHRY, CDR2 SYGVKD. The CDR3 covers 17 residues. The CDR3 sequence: CANAPGQGPVLTGELFF. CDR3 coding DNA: TGTGCCAACGCCCCGGGACAGGGGCCGGTACTCACCGGGGAGCTGTTTTTT.

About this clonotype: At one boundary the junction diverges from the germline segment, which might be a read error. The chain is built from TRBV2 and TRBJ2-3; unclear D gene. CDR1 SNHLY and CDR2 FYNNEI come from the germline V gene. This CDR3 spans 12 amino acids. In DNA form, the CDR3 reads TGTGCCAGCGGTTCTCTCCCGGATATGCAGTATTTT. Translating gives CASGSLPDMQYF.

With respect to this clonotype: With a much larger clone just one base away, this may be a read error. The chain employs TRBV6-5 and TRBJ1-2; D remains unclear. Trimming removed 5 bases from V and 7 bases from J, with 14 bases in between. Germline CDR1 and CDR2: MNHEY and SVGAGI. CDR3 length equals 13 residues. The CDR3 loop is CASSPQGRLGYTF. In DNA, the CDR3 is TGTGCCAGCAGTCCCCAAGGGAGGCTTGGCTACACCTTC.

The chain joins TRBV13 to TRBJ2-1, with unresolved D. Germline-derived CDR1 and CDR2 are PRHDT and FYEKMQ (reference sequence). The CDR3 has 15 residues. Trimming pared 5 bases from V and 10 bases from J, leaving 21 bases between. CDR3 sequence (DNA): TGTGCCAGCAGCGAGAGGTACGACTTCTCTGACGAGCAGTTCTTC. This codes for CASSERYDFSDEQFF.

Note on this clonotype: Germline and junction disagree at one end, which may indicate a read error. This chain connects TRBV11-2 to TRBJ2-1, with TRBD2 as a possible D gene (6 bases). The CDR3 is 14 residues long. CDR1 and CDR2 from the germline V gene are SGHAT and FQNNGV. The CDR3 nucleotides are TGTTCCAGCAGTATTAGCGGCTCCTACAATGAGCAGCCCTTC. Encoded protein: CSSSISGSYNEQPF.

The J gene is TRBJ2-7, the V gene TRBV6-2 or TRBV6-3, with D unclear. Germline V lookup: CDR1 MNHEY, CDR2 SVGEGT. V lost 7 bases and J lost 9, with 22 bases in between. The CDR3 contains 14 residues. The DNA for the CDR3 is TGTGCCAGCAATCCTAGAAAAATATCCCACCGGCAGTACTTC. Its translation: CASNPRKISHRQYF.

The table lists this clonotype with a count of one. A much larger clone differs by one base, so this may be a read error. CDR3: CACSEPGPVVNEQYF. For the CDR3, the DNA is TGTGCCTGCAGTGAGCCGGGACCGGTTGTAAACGAGCAGTACTTC. This chain connects TRBV6-1 to TRBJ2-7, with D tentatively TRBD1 or TRBD2 (5 bases each). In germline, CDR1 is MNHNS, CDR2 SASEGT. The CDR3 totals 15 residues.

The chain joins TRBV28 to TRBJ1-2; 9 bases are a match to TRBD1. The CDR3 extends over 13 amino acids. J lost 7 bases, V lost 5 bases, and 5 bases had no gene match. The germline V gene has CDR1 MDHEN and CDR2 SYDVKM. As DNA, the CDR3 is TGTGCCAGCAGTAGGGGACAGGGCGGTGGCTACACCTTC. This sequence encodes CASSRGQGGGYTF.

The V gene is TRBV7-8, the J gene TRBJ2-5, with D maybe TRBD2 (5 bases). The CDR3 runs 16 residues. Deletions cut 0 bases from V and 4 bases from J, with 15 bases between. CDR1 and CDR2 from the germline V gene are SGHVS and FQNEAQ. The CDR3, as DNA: TGTGCCAGCAGCTTAGCATCTAGCTTTAAAAGAGAGACCCAGTACTTC. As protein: CASSLASSFKRETQYF. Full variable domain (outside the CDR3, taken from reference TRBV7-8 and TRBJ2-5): GAGVSQSPRYKVAKRGQDVALRCDPISGHVSLFWYQQALGQGPEFLTYFQNEAQLDKSGLPSDRFFAERPEGSVSTLKIQRTQQEDSAVYLCASSLASSFKRETQYFGPGTRLLVL.

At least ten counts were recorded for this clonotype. The CDR3 sequence: CASSEVGQGNSPLHF. The CDR3 DNA reads as TGTGCCAGCAGTGAAGTGGGACAGGGGAATTCACCCCTCCACTTT. The chain links TRBV6-1 to TRBJ1-6; 10 nucleotides match TRBD1. Germline V gene sequence: CDR1 MNHNS, CDR2 SASEGT. V was clipped by 1 base and J by 7 bases; unmatched bases: 1. This CDR3 is 15 amino acids long.

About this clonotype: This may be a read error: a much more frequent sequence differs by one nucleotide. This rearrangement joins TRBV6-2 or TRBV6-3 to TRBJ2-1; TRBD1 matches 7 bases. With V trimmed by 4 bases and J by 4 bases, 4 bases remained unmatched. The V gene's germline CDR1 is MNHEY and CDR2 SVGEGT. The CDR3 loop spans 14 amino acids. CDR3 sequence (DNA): TGTGCCAGCAGTTGCAGGGGGAGTTACAATGAGCAGTTCTTC. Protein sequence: CASSCRGSYNEQFF.

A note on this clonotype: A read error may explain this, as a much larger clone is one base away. The CDR3 here is CATRYAGWGVGEQFF. DNA of the CDR3: TGTGCCACCAGGTACGCCGGGTGGGGAGTCGGTGAGCAGTTCTTC. The chain recombines TRBV6-2 or TRBV6-3 with TRBJ2-1, with D possibly matching TRBD2 (5 bases). V lost 10 bases, J lost 9 bases, and 25 bases lay in between. Germline CDR1 MNHEY, CDR2 SVGEGT. The CDR3 covers 15 residues.

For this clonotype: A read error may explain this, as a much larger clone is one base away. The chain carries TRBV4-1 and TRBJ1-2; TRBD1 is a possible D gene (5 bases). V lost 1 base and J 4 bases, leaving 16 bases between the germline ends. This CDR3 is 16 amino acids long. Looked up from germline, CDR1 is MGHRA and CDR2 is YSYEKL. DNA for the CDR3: TGCGCCAGCAGCCAAGGTGGGGGGGGGTCTTCCTATGGCTACACCTTC. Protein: CASSQGGGGSSYGYTF.

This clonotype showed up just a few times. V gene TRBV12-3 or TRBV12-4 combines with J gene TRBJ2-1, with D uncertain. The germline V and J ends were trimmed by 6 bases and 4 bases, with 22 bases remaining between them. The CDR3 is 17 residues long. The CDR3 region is CASRPDLGSEGYNEQFF. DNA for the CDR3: TGTGCCAGCAGGCCTGACCTTGGTTCAGAAGGGTACAATGAGCAGTTCTTC.